This T cell receptor beta chain was retrieved from a study of shared clonotypes between healthy human individuals. This clone was seen only once. The CDR3 runs to 15 residues. V was pared by 5 bases and J by 7 bases, with 10 bases of the junction left unmatched. Execution of the assay was at deep level. The authors split each subset's genomic DNA evenly across several immunoSEQ plates. The data were produced by immunoSEQ multiplex PCR, yet TCRdb's version contains in-frame clones alone and is incomplete. Of millions of clones detected, approximately 95% appear once; the ten largest clones hold roughly 1%. CD45RO-negative, CCR7-positively selected cells formed the naive CD8 fraction, excluding terminally differentiated effector memory CD45RA+ cells.

The sequencing sample was made of naive CD8+ T cells sorted from blood. The V call is TRBV5-3, the J call TRBJ1-5; 9 nucleotides match TRBD1. TRBV5-3 is labeled an ORF, and its function is uncertain. The sequence was collected from a man aged 18 to 35 in good health. CDR3 nucleotides: TGTGCCAGAAGGAACACGCGGGACAGGGACCAGCCCCAGCATTTT. This sequence encodes CARRNTRDRDQPQHF.